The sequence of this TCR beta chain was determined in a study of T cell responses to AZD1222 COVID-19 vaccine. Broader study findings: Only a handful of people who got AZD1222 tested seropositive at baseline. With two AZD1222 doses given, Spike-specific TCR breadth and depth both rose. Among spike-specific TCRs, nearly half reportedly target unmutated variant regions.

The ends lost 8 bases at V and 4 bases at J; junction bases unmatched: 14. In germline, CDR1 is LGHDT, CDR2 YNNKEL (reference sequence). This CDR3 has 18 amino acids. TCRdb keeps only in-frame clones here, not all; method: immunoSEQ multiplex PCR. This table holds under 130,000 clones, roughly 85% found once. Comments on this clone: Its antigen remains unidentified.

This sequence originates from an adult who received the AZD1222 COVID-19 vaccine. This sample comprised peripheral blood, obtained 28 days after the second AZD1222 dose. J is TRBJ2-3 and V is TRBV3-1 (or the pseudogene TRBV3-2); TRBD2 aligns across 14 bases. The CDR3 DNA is TGTGCCAGCGCGCCGGGACTAGCGGGAGTCCCCGGATCAGATACGCAGTATTTT. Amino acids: CASAPGLAGVPGSDTQYF.